This TCR beta chain was retrieved from a study of blood T cell repertoires in COVID-19. As for the study in general: PBMCs, B-cell-depleted T cells, or T cells were the source of the cDNA or gDNA that made up the material.

Germline assignment: CDR1 SNHLY and CDR2 FYNNEI. This CDR3 is 14 amino acids long. V lost 7 bases and J lost 12; bases outside the gene matches: 15. The data were produced by immunoSEQ multiplex PCR, yet TCRdb's version contains in-frame clones alone and is incomplete. The table has about 400,000 clones, around 89% seen once. This rearrangement joins TRBV2 to TRBJ2-1, with 7 bases that match TRBD1. The sample consisted of peripheral blood. The receptor was isolated from a woman in her twenties or thirties with acute or convalescent COVID-19. The CDR3 region has the DNA TGTGCCAGCAAATCCGGGACAGAGGGCTTTGTGCAGTTCTTC. Its protein product is CASKSGTEGFVQFF.